This is a list of T cell receptor beta chains from one sample in a study of blood T cell repertoires in COVID-19. The repertoire was sequenced with immunoSEQ multiplex PCR; TCRdb's copy has only in-frame clones and lacks some. Altogether 130,000 or so clones are present, around 79% being singletons, with the ten largest covering 20%. Sequencing was performed on peripheral blood. Receptor source: an elderly man with acute or convalescent COVID-19. Both conserved end residues are part of each CDR3. Each record gives: D gene, clone size, V gene, CDR3 length, J gene, CDR3 DNA, CDR3 protein. The D gene is left open where the match is weak. Clone size is shown for a subset of rows, as once, few, many or a class of expanded clone.

d_call: TRBD1
clone_size: -
v_call: TRBV2
cdr3_length: 13
j_call: TRBJ1-1
cdr3_nt: TGTGCCGGAAACAGGGGAGGAAACACTGAAGCTTTCTTT
cdr3_aa: CAGNRGGNTEAFF

d_call: TRBD1
clone_size: -
v_call: TRBV28
cdr3_length: 14
j_call: TRBJ2-5
cdr3_nt: TGTGCCAGCAGTTCCCGGGACAGGGGGGAGACCCAGTACTTC
cdr3_aa: CASSSRDRGETQYF

d_call: -
clone_size: -
v_call: TRBV3-1/TRBV3-2
cdr3_length: 15
j_call: TRBJ2-2
cdr3_nt: TGTGCCAGCAGCCACCGGACTACGAACACCGGGGAGCTGTTTTTT
cdr3_aa: CASSHRTTNTGELFF

d_call: -
clone_size: -
v_call: TRBV18
cdr3_length: 14
j_call: TRBJ1-5
cdr3_nt: TGTGCCAGCTCACGTCAGGGGAGCAATCAGCCCCAGCATTTT
cdr3_aa: CASSRQGSNQPQHF

d_call: -
clone_size: -
v_call: TRBV18
cdr3_length: 14
j_call: TRBJ2-7
cdr3_nt: TGTGCCAGCTCACTCGGGACACCCCCTGACGAGCAGTACTTC
cdr3_aa: CASSLGTPPDEQYF

d_call: -
clone_size: -
v_call: TRBV2
cdr3_length: 13
j_call: TRBJ1-1
cdr3_nt: TGTGCCAGCATAGCCGGGTTAAACACTGAAGCTTTCTTT
cdr3_aa: CASIAGLNTEAFF

d_call: TRBD1
clone_size: -
v_call: TRBV3-1/TRBV3-2
cdr3_length: 15
j_call: TRBJ1-1
cdr3_nt: TGTGCCAGCAGCCAAGGGACAGGGGGCCTCACTGAAGCTTTCTTT
cdr3_aa: CASSQGTGGLTEAFF

d_call: -
clone_size: -
v_call: TRBV10-3
cdr3_length: 13
j_call: TRBJ1-5
cdr3_nt: TGTGCCATCAGTGGGGGGCAGGTCGAGCCCCAGCATTTT
cdr3_aa: CAISGGQVEPQHF

d_call: TRBD1
clone_size: -
v_call: TRBV7-9
cdr3_length: 16
j_call: TRBJ2-3
cdr3_nt: TGTGCCAGCAGCTCGATGGACAGGGGGAACACAGATACGCAGTATTTT
cdr3_aa: CASSSMDRGNTDTQYF

d_call: -
clone_size: -
v_call: TRBV12-3/TRBV12-4
cdr3_length: 12
j_call: TRBJ1-1
cdr3_nt: TGTGCCAGCAGTTTAGTGTCCAGAGAAGCTTTCTTT
cdr3_aa: CASSLVSREAFF

d_call: -
clone_size: -
v_call: TRBV28
cdr3_length: 15
j_call: TRBJ1-3
cdr3_nt: TGTGCCAGCAGCCCCCCACAGGGATCCGGAAACACCATATATTTT
cdr3_aa: CASSPPQGSGNTIYF

d_call: TRBD1
clone_size: -
v_call: TRBV5-1
cdr3_length: 16
j_call: TRBJ2-1
cdr3_nt: TGCGCCAGCAGCTTGCAAACTGGGACAGGGAAACTTGAGCAGTTCTTC
cdr3_aa: CASSLQTGTGKLEQFF

d_call: TRBD1
clone_size: -
v_call: TRBV2
cdr3_length: 16
j_call: TRBJ1-6
cdr3_nt: TGTGCCAGCAGAACCAGGACAGGGGCCCCAAATTCACCCCTCCACTTT
cdr3_aa: CASRTRTGAPNSPLHF

d_call: -
clone_size: -
v_call: TRBV29-1
cdr3_length: 12
j_call: TRBJ2-5
cdr3_nt: TGCAGCGCCGCGGGTACCCAAGAGACCCAGTACTTC
cdr3_aa: CSAAGTQETQYF

d_call: TRBD2
clone_size: -
v_call: TRBV5-1
cdr3_length: 16
j_call: TRBJ2-7
cdr3_nt: TGCGCCAGCAGCTTGGATTCTGCGGGGGGGGACTACGAGCAGTACTTC
cdr3_aa: CASSLDSAGGDYEQYF

d_call: -
clone_size: -
v_call: TRBV7-8
cdr3_length: 14
j_call: TRBJ1-4
cdr3_nt: TGTGCCAGCAGCTTAATGACTTATAATGAAAAACTGTTTTTT
cdr3_aa: CASSLMTYNEKLFF

d_call: TRBD1
clone_size: -
v_call: TRBV15
cdr3_length: 16
j_call: TRBJ2-2
cdr3_nt: TGTGCCACCAGCACCCGACAGGGGTCGAACACCGGGGAGCTGTTTTTT
cdr3_aa: CATSTRQGSNTGELFF

d_call: TRBD2
clone_size: -
v_call: TRBV15
cdr3_length: 15
j_call: TRBJ2-3
cdr3_nt: TGTGCCACCAGCAGAGAGCGGGGGGTCACAGATACGCAGTATTTT
cdr3_aa: CATSRERGVTDTQYF

d_call: -
clone_size: -
v_call: TRBV5-6
cdr3_length: 15
j_call: TRBJ2-5
cdr3_nt: TGTGCCAGCATCGAGAGTGTACTTTCTCCAGAGACCCAGTACTTC
cdr3_aa: CASIESVLSPETQYF

d_call: TRBD1
clone_size: -
v_call: TRBV6-5
cdr3_length: 15
j_call: TRBJ2-2
cdr3_nt: TGTGCCAGCAGTTCCGGGACAGTGAACACCGGGGAGCTGTTTTTT
cdr3_aa: CASSSGTVNTGELFF

d_call: -
clone_size: -
v_call: TRBV5-6
cdr3_length: 12
j_call: TRBJ2-1
cdr3_nt: TGTGCCAGCAGCCTTTACAACAATGAGCAGTTCTTC
cdr3_aa: CASSLYNNEQFF

d_call: -
clone_size: -
v_call: TRBV12-3/TRBV12-4
cdr3_length: 12
j_call: TRBJ2-2
cdr3_nt: TGTGCCAGCAGTTTCTACACCGGGGAGCTGTTTTTT
cdr3_aa: CASSFYTGELFF

d_call: -
clone_size: few
v_call: TRBV5-1
cdr3_length: 15
j_call: TRBJ1-5
cdr3_nt: TGCGCCAGCAGCTTGGGGACAGCTAGCAATCAGCCCCAGCATTTT
cdr3_aa: CASSLGTASNQPQHF

d_call: TRBD1
clone_size: -
v_call: TRBV5-1
cdr3_length: 13
j_call: TRBJ2-1
cdr3_nt: TGCGCCAGCAGCTGGACAGGGGGAAGTGAGCAGTTCTTC
cdr3_aa: CASSWTGGSEQFF

d_call: TRBD1
clone_size: -
v_call: TRBV7-9
cdr3_length: 13
j_call: TRBJ1-1
cdr3_nt: TGTGCCAGCAACCGAGGGGGCACAGCTGAAGCTTTCTTT
cdr3_aa: CASNRGGTAEAFF

d_call: TRBD1
clone_size: few
v_call: TRBV5-1
cdr3_length: 15
j_call: TRBJ2-1
cdr3_nt: TGCGCCAGCAGCTTGACGACAGGGTCCTACAATGAGCAGTTCTTC
cdr3_aa: CASSLTTGSYNEQFF

d_call: -
clone_size: -
v_call: TRBV6-5
cdr3_length: 13
j_call: TRBJ1-2
cdr3_nt: TGTGCCAGCAGTTACGACAGGCTTGAGGGCTACACCTTC
cdr3_aa: CASSYDRLEGYTF

d_call: -
clone_size: -
v_call: TRBV14
cdr3_length: 13
j_call: TRBJ2-7
cdr3_nt: TGTGCCAGCAGCCAAGCCGGTGGTAACAGTCAGTACTTC
cdr3_aa: CASSQAGGNSQYF

d_call: -
clone_size: -
v_call: TRBV30
cdr3_length: 12
j_call: TRBJ1-1
cdr3_nt: TGTGCCTGGAGTCCAGGGTTTGTTGAAGCTTTCTTT
cdr3_aa: CAWSPGFVEAFF

d_call: -
clone_size: -
v_call: TRBV20-1
cdr3_length: 11
j_call: TRBJ2-7
cdr3_nt: TGCAGTGGTTCCCTCGCCTACGAGCAGTACTTC
cdr3_aa: CSGSLAYEQYF

d_call: -
clone_size: -
v_call: TRBV5-1
cdr3_length: 15
j_call: TRBJ1-6
cdr3_nt: TGCGCCAGCAGCTTGTCCGGGAACGGAAGATCACCCCTCCACTTT
cdr3_aa: CASSLSGNGRSPLHF

d_call: -
clone_size: -
v_call: TRBV7-2
cdr3_length: 14
j_call: TRBJ1-1
cdr3_nt: TGTGCCAGCAGCTTACTTAGAGAGAGCGCTGAAGCTTTCTTT
cdr3_aa: CASSLLRESAEAFF

d_call: -
clone_size: -
v_call: TRBV5-1
cdr3_length: 14
j_call: TRBJ1-1
cdr3_nt: TGCGCCAGCAGCTTGGGACAGTGGGCGAATGAAGCTTTCTTT
cdr3_aa: CASSLGQWANEAFF

d_call: TRBD1
clone_size: once
v_call: TRBV19
cdr3_length: 13
j_call: TRBJ2-5
cdr3_nt: TGTGCCAGTAGAAGGGACAGGCGAGAGACCCAGTACTTC
cdr3_aa: CASRRDRRETQYF

d_call: -
clone_size: few
v_call: TRBV4-3
cdr3_length: 16
j_call: TRBJ2-2
cdr3_nt: TGCGCCAGCAGCCAAGCTTGGCAGGGGTATACCGGGGAGCTGTTTTTT
cdr3_aa: CASSQAWQGYTGELFF

d_call: TRBD2
clone_size: few
v_call: TRBV6-4
cdr3_length: 11
j_call: TRBJ2-1
cdr3_nt: TGTGCCAGCAGTGAAGGGAGGGTTTTGTTCTTC
cdr3_aa: CASSEGRVLFF

d_call: -
clone_size: -
v_call: TRBV25-1
cdr3_length: 15
j_call: TRBJ1-3
cdr3_nt: TGTGCCAGCAGCCCTCAGGGCCTTGGTGGAAACACCATATATTTT
cdr3_aa: CASSPQGLGGNTIYF

d_call: -
clone_size: -
v_call: TRBV6-1
cdr3_length: 17
j_call: TRBJ1-4
cdr3_nt: TGTGCCAGCAGTGAACTCTTTTCGTCAGGGTTTGTTGAAAAACTGTTTTTT
cdr3_aa: CASSELFSSGFVEKLFF

d_call: -
clone_size: -
v_call: TRBV18
cdr3_length: 15
j_call: TRBJ1-5
cdr3_nt: TGTGCCAGCTCACCAGGGCAGGCTACCAATCAGCCCCAGCATTTT
cdr3_aa: CASSPGQATNQPQHF

d_call: TRBD2
clone_size: -
v_call: TRBV7-2
cdr3_length: 15
j_call: TRBJ2-5
cdr3_nt: TGTGCCAGCAGCTTAACTAGCGGGGGTGCGGAGACCCAGTACTTC
cdr3_aa: CASSLTSGGAETQYF

d_call: -
clone_size: -
v_call: TRBV2
cdr3_length: 16
j_call: TRBJ1-1
cdr3_nt: TGTGCCAGCACGCCTCGGACAGCGCTTTTGAACACTGAAGCTTTCTTT
cdr3_aa: CASTPRTALLNTEAFF

d_call: TRBD1
clone_size: -
v_call: TRBV5-6
cdr3_length: 15
j_call: TRBJ2-3
cdr3_nt: TGTGCCAGCCGACAGGGGTTTTCTAGCACAGATACGCAGTATTTT
cdr3_aa: CASRQGFSSTDTQYF